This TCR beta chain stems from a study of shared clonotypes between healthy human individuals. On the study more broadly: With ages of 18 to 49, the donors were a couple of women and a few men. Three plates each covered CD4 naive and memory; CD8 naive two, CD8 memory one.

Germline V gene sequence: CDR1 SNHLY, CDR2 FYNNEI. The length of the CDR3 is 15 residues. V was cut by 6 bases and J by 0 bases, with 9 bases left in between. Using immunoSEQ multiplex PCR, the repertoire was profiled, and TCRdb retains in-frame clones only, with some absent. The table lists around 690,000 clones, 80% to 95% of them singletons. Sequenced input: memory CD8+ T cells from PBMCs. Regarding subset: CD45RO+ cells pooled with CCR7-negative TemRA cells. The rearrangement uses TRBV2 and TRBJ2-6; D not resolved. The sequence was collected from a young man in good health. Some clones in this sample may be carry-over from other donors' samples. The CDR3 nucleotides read TGTGCCAGCAGGACACTGAGCTCTGGGGCCAACGTCCTGACTTTC. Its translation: CASRTLSSGANVLTF.